This entry is about one T cell receptor (beta chain). The data were taken from a study of T cells after yellow fever vaccination. Study summary: It was with CD3, CD45RA, CCR7 and CD95 that the EM, EMRA, CM and Tscm memory subsets were sorted.

TCRdb recomputed calls from the 5' RACE reads with MiXCR, one row per CDR3 protein. Among approximately 47,000 distinct CDR3 sequences, 5.5% to 7.5% were seen once, and the ten largest hold 10%. The CDR3 loop spans 14 amino acids. The V gene's germline CDR1 is SGHTA and CDR2 FQGNSA. Germline trimming cut 5 bases from V and 3 bases from J; bases unmatched to any gene: 4. Study-level results: A small share of clonotypes appeared in both CD4 and CD8 compartments. In sorted memory subsets at day 0, almost all vaccine-responding clonotypes were below detection.

V is TRBV7-2 and J is TRBJ2-7; 10 bases map to TRBD2. This receptor was taken from a man younger than 45 who received the YFV17D yellow fever vaccine. The starting material was PBMCs, either bulk or a sorted T-cell subset (CD4+, CD8+, memory, or dextramer-sorted; not recorded which), obtained 45 days after the yellow fever booster vaccination. CDR3 coding DNA: TGTGCCAGCAGCGCCACTAGCGGGGTCTACGAGCAGTACTTC. Its translation is CASSATSGVYEQYF.